Following are 20 T cell receptor beta chains from one sample sequenced in a study of beta chain features in type 1 diabetes. Study results and caveats: TCRB CDR3 length was moderately but significantly reduced in all four CD4+ subsets of Type 1 diabetes patients.

All of the isolated RNA was reverse transcribed, so expressed TCRB transcripts were sequenced. The data were produced by immunoSEQ multiplex PCR, yet TCRdb's version contains in-frame clones alone and is incomplete. The sample holds roughly 230,000 clones, roughly 10% seen once. Their target antigens are unknown. Sequenced: naive CD4+ T cells from blood. Every receptor here comes from a man aged 25-40 years with type 1 diabetes.

This clone was recorded a few times. J is TRBJ1-1 and V is TRBV9; no clear D. Germline CDR1 is SGDLS and CDR2 is YYNGEE. This CDR3 is built from 13 residues. The V end lost 0 bases, the J end lost 4 bases, and 7 bases lay between the germline ends. The CDR3: CASSVGVRTEAFF. CDR3 coding DNA: TGTGCCAGCAGCGTAGGTGTCCGCACTGAAGCTTTCTTT.

There are a few counts of this clone. The chain uses TRBV4-1 and TRBJ2-2, with TRBD1 identical over 12 bases. Germline V gives CDR1 MGHRA, CDR2 YSYEKL. This CDR3 region has 16 residues. V was clipped by 5 bases and J by 7 bases; unmatched bases: 8. CDR3 in amino acids: CASSGGTGGAIGELFF. The DNA for the CDR3 is TGCGCCAGCAGCGGGGGGACAGGGGGCGCGATCGGGGAGCTGTTTTTT.

The J gene is TRBJ2-3, the V gene TRBV12-5; 7 nucleotides match TRBD2. From germline, CDR1 is LGHNT and CDR2 FRNRAP. The CDR3 contains 13 residues. Germline trimming cut 9 bases from V and 4 bases from J; bases unmatched to any gene: 7. CDR3 protein: CASHWGRADTQYF. The CDR3 DNA follows: TGTGCTAGCCATTGGGGGAGGGCAGATACGCAGTATTTT.

This clone was seen more than once but under ten times. The chain carries TRBV4-3 and TRBJ1-6, with D perhaps matching TRBD1 (5 bases). Germline-derived CDR1 and CDR2 are LGHNA and YSLEER. The CDR3 sequence is 13 residues long. The V gene lost 0 bases and the J gene lost 12 bases, with 9 bases spanning the gap. CDR3 bases: TGCGCCAGCAGCCAAGAGGACAACGGACCCCTCCACTTT. It codes for CASSQEDNGPLHF.

This clone was counted only a few times. The chain links TRBV5-4 to TRBJ2-3, with D possibly TRBD1 on 6 matching bases. CDR1 is SGHNT and CDR2 is YYREEE in the germline V gene (reference sequence). V was trimmed by 4 bases and J by 4 bases, leaving 16 bases between them. The CDR3 runs 15 residues. This CDR3 is CASSVDSQGSDTQYF. In DNA, the CDR3 is TGTGCCAGCAGCGTGGACAGTCAAGGATCAGATACGCAGTATTTT.

The chain carries TRBV9 and TRBJ2-7; 11 bases match TRBD2. V shed 4 bases and J 5 bases; nucleotides not matched to a gene: 8. The germline V gene has CDR1 SGDLS and CDR2 YYNGEE. The CDR3 length is 15 residues. The chain's CDR3 is CASSPRGSGGDEQYF. In DNA, the CDR3 is TGTGCCAGCAGCCCCCGGGGTAGCGGGGGGGACGAGCAGTACTTC.

The table lists this clone with a few counts. The CDR3 coding sequence is TGTGCCAGCAGTTTTGGTAGCAGGGCTAACTATGGCTACACCTTC. Protein: CASSFGSRANYGYTF. The chain has TRBV28 and TRBJ1-2; a possible D gene is TRBD1 (5 bases). The V gene's germline CDR1 is MDHEN and CDR2 SYDVKM. V was clipped by 3 bases and J by 0 bases, with 11 bases between them. CDR3 length equals 15 residues.

Turning to this clone: Other DNA sequences in this specimen translate into the identical CDR3. The rearrangement joins TRBV2 to TRBJ2-7; D perhaps matches TRBD1 (5 bases). V lost 2 bases and J lost 0, with 8 bases in between. The CDR3 has 14 residues. The germline gives CDR1 SNHLY, CDR2 FYNNEI. CDR3 in DNA: TGTGCCAGCAGTGAAAGGGGAAGCTCCTACGAGCAGTACTTC. Its protein is CASSERGSSYEQYF.

V and J are TRBV29-1 and TRBJ1-5, with D perhaps matching TRBD1 (6 bases). This CDR3 spans 12 amino acids. V was cut by 6 bases and J by 1 base, with 7 bases left in between. Germline CDR1 is SQVTM and CDR2 is ANQGSEA. CDR3 in DNA: TGCAGCGTCGGGACAAGCAATCAGCCCCAGCATTTT. This sequence encodes CSVGTSNQPQHF. The whole variable domain, remainder taken from reference TRBV29-1 and TRBJ1-5, is SAVISQKPSRDICQRGTSLTIQCQVDSQVTMMFWYRQQPGQSLTLIATANQGSEATYESGFVIDKFPISRPNLTFSTLTVSNMSPEDSSIYLCSVGTSNQPQHFGDGTRLSIL.

This clone was detected a few times. J is TRBJ2-7 and V is TRBV2, with 8 nucleotides matching TRBD1. Germline CDR1 is SNHLY and CDR2 is FYNNEI. The length of the CDR3 is 15 residues. V trimming: 5 bases; J trimming: 2 bases; junction bases outside the gene matches: 8. The CDR3 region has the DNA TGTGCCAGCAGTCAAAATGGACAGGGAACCTACGAGCAGTACTTC. Its translation: CASSQNGQGTYEQYF.

The rearrangement uses TRBV14 and TRBJ1-6; D remains ambiguous. The CDR3 extends over 15 amino acids. V gave up 3 bases and J gave up 10 bases, with 16 bases separating them. Germline V gene sequence: CDR1 SGHDN, CDR2 FVKESK. CDR3 coding DNA: TGTGCCAGCAGCCAGTTTGGAGCTCGGCAGTCACCCCTCCACTTT. This encodes CASSQFGARQSPLHF. Together with reference TRBV14 and TRBJ1-6, the CDR3 gives the full variable domain: EAGVTQFPSHSVIEKGQTVTLRCDPISGHDNLYWYRRVMGKEIKFLLHFVKESKQDESGMPNNRFLAERTGGTYSTLKVQPAELEDSGVYFCASSQFGARQSPLHFGNGTRLTVT.

This clone was seen more than once but under ten times. The rearrangement joins TRBV30 to TRBJ2-4; a possible D gene is TRBD2 (5 bases). From germline, CDR1 is GTSNPN and CDR2 SVGIG (reference sequence). V lost 0 bases and J 0 bases, leaving 15 bases between the germline ends. This CDR3 contains 17 residues. CDR3 sequence (DNA): TGTGCCTGGAGTGTTCCCGAGGACGGACTAGCCAAAAACATTCAGTACTTC. It encodes CAWSVPEDGLAKNIQYF.

A few counts support this clone. This chain uses TRBV18 with TRBJ1-2; D possibly corresponds to TRBD1 (6 bases). The CDR3 loop spans 14 amino acids. Trimming removed 6 bases from V and 6 bases from J, with 17 bases in between. Germline V gene lookup returns CDR1 KGHSH and CDR2 LQKENI. Written as DNA, the CDR3 is TGTGCCAGCTCCGGGGACACTCCTCGCGATGGCTACACCTTC. It translates to CASSGDTPRDGYTF.

This clone was counted a few times. The rearrangement links TRBV9 to TRBJ1-2; TRBD1 aligns across 8 bases. This CDR3 comprises 15 residues. J was trimmed by 8 bases and V by 3 bases; bases with no gene match: 12. Germline CDR1 reads SGDLS; CDR2 reads YYNGEE. The CDR3 DNA is TGTGCCAGCAGCGGACACCTCGGCCCAGGGGGCGGCTACACCTTC. Translating gives CASSGHLGPGGGYTF.

The gene calls are TRBV9 and TRBJ2-3; D is uncertain. The CDR3 spans 16 residues. Germline lookup yields CDR1 SGDLS and CDR2 YYNGEE. V lost 3 bases and J 2 bases, leaving 16 bases between the germline ends. CDR3 sequence reads: CASSGSGGDFTDTQYF. In DNA form, the CDR3 reads TGTGCCAGCAGCGGTTCTGGCGGAGATTTCACAGATACGCAGTATTTT.

There are a few counts of this clone. The chain employs TRBV5-4 and TRBJ2-5, with D perhaps TRBD2 (5 bases). This CDR3 spans 17 amino acids. V lost 4 bases to trimming and J lost 5 bases, with 24 bases between them. Germline V CDR1 and CDR2: SGHNT, YYREEE (reference sequence). The CDR3 DNA reads as TGTGCCAGCAGCCCGGACTTGAACAGACCCGATTTGGAGACCCAGTACTTC. The encoded protein is CASSPDLNRPDLETQYF.

This clone was detected only a few times. The chain recombines TRBV7-2 with TRBJ2-5; D is possibly TRBD2 (6 bases). The germline gives CDR1 SGHTA, CDR2 FQGNSA. The ends were cut back, 0 bases at V and 5 bases at J, with 13 bases in the middle. This CDR3 comprises 15 residues. CDR3 region: CASSLAGGWGETQYF. The CDR3 coding sequence is TGTGCCAGCAGCTTAGCTGGGGGGTGGGGGGAGACCCAGTACTTC. Variable domain in full (rest from reference TRBV7-2 and TRBJ2-5): GAGVSQSPSNKVTEKGKDVELRCDPISGHTALYWYRQSLGQGLEFLIYFQGNSAPDKSGLPSDRFSAERTGGSVSTLTIQRTQQEDSAVYLCASSLAGGWGETQYFGPGTRLLVL.

This clone was recorded a few times. The rearrangement joins TRBV2 to TRBJ2-1; tentatively, D is TRBD2 (6 bases). The CDR3 totals 14 residues. Germline-derived CDR1 and CDR2 are SNHLY and FYNNEI. Trimming left V 6 bases short and J 8 bases short, with 17 bases between. The CDR3 loop is CASRKGTLVDEQFF. The CDR3 DNA is TGTGCCAGCAGAAAGGGGACTCTCGTCGATGAGCAGTTCTTC.

The CDR3 here is CASSVGQVPNNEQFF. The CDR3 DNA follows: TGTGCCAGCAGCGTGGGACAGGTGCCTAATAATGAGCAGTTCTTC. The chain couples TRBV7-9 to TRBJ2-1; TRBD1 agrees at 8 bases. Germline CDR1 SEHNR, CDR2 FQNEAQ (reference sequence). CDR3 length: 15 amino acids. V lost 5 bases, J lost 7 bases, and 10 bases stayed unmatched.

V usage is TRBV2 and J usage is TRBJ2-3; a possible D gene is TRBD2 (5 bases). Germline-derived CDR1 and CDR2 are SNHLY and FYNNEI. The V gene lost 6 bases and the J gene lost 3 bases, with 10 bases spanning the gap. The CDR3 is made up of 13 amino acids. The CDR3 coding sequence is TGTGCCAGCAGCGGGGTGTCTACAGATACGCAGTATTTT. This sequence encodes CASSGVSTDTQYF.